Presented here are 25 T cell receptor beta chains from one specimen sequenced in a study of patients and donors after allogeneic stem cell transplantation (dated by TCRdb to 2020 to 2021). Libraries were built with RT-PCR. Sequencer: NextSeq 550. TCRdb handled the public reads itself, with Q25 trimming in fastp and clone calling in MiXCR, and kept productive beta chains. Rows with one shared CDR3 protein collapse into an entry with the most common genes and DNA. The sample table contains about 70,000 distinct CDR3 sequences; only one count was recorded for more than 25% of them. Less than 30% of the sample is held by the ten biggest clonotypes. Sequenced input: blood, either unsorted or a sorted T cell fraction (not recorded which). These receptors were obtained from a human donor who was either an allogeneic HSCT recipient or a stem cell or donor lymphocyte infusion donor (not recorded which). It is not recorded whose cells these are; they may come from a transplant donor.

The J gene is TRBJ2-1, the V gene TRBV2, with 11 bases matching TRBD2. The CDR3 contains 12 residues. V dropped 4 bases and J dropped 15; count of bases not matched to a gene: 5. In germline, CDR1 is SNHLY, CDR2 FYNNEI. The CDR3 loop is CASSVLGLAGFF. CDR3 bases: TGTGCCAGCAGTGTCTTAGGACTAGCGGGGTTCTTC.

V usage is TRBV2 and J usage is TRBJ1-1; possibly TRBD1 for D (6 bases). V gave up 4 bases and J gave up 8 bases, with 17 bases separating them. CDR1 SNHLY and CDR2 FYNNEI come from the germline V gene. CDR3 size: 14 residues. CDR3 nucleotide sequence: TGTGCCAGCAGTGTTGGGGGCCTCGCGTGGGAAGCTTTCTTT. Its translation is CASSVGGLAWEAFF.

This clonotype turned up a few times. The gene calls are TRBV29-1 and TRBJ2-1; 9 bases map to TRBD1. This CDR3 comprises 14 residues. V trimming: 7 bases; J trimming: 7 bases; junction bases outside the gene matches: 11. Germline V gene sequence: CDR1 SQVTM, CDR2 ANQGSEA. In DNA form, the CDR3 reads TGCAGCGATATACCCGGGACAGGGCGGAATGAGCAGTTCTTC. It encodes CSDIPGTGRNEQFF.

The gene calls are TRBV5-6 and TRBJ2-3; D is unresolved. This CDR3 is 13 amino acids long. Germline CDR1 is SGHDT and CDR2 is YYEEEE. The V gene lost 2 bases and the J gene lost 1 base, with 5 bases spanning the gap. The CDR3 nucleotides are TGTGCCAGCAGCTTCCAGGGCACAGATACGCAGTATTTT. Its translation: CASSFQGTDTQYF.

The table lists this clonotype with a few counts. The rearrangement uses TRBV7-9 and TRBJ2-7; 7 positions agree with TRBD2. Trimming removed 4 bases from V and 3 bases from J; junction bases left unmatched: 6. CDR3 length: 14 residues. Germline V gives CDR1 SEHNR, CDR2 FQNEAQ (reference sequence). As DNA, the CDR3 is TGTGCCAGCAGCTGGGACTACACCGACTACGAGCAGTACTTC. It is translated as CASSWDYTDYEQYF.

This clonotype was seen a handful of times. The chain combines TRBV5-1 with TRBJ2-1; no clear D. Per the germline V gene, CDR1 is SGHRS and CDR2 is YFSETQ. This CDR3 has 14 residues. V shed 4 bases and J shed 3 bases, with 11 bases lying between them. This CDR3 reads CASSPQPSYNEQFF. The CDR3 DNA sequence: TGCGCCAGCAGCCCTCAGCCCAGCTACAATGAGCAGTTCTTC.

This clonotype was observed many times. V usage is TRBV12-3 or TRBV12-4 and J usage is TRBJ1-1; D is unclear. This CDR3 contains 13 residues. Trimming pared 7 bases from V and 1 base from J, leaving 10 bases between. CDR3 nucleotide sequence: TGTGCCAGCACCTCGAGGACGAACACTGAAGCTTTCTTT. Its translation is CASTSRTNTEAFF.

This clonotype was recorded at least ten times. The V gene is TRBV7-9, the J gene TRBJ1-1, with 8 bases matching TRBD1. This CDR3 is built from 16 residues. CDR1 is SEHNR, CDR2 FQNEAQ, per germline (reference sequence). Unmatched junction bases numbered 6, after V lost 3 bases and J lost 0 bases. CDR3 sequence reads: CASSLGTGYLNTEAFF. The CDR3 nucleotides read TGTGCCAGCAGCTTGGGGACAGGCTATTTGAACACTGAAGCTTTCTTT.

This clonotype showed up just a few times. This rearrangement joins TRBV4-1 to TRBJ1-6; unclear D gene. Trimming pared 1 base from V and 10 bases from J, leaving 17 bases between. The CDR3 has 16 residues. Germline values: CDR1 MGHRA, CDR2 YSYEKL. The CDR3 region has the DNA TGCGCCAGCAGCCAAGTCCTTGAGAGGAAGAGATCACCCCTCCACTTT. This gives the protein CASSQVLERKRSPLHF.

The V and J genes are TRBV20-1 and TRBJ1-1; D not resolved. Germline V gene sequence: CDR1 DFQATT, CDR2 SNEGSKA (reference sequence). This CDR3 is 12 amino acids long. V shed 7 bases and J shed 5 bases, with 14 bases lying between them. CDR3 loop: CSVVRIGTEAFF. CDR3 nucleotides: TGCAGTGTGGTCCGAATAGGAACTGAAGCTTTCTTT.

CDR3 coding DNA: TGTGCCCCTAGAGGGCGGGAAACTGTCCCCAGCCATGGCTACACCTTC. This gives the protein CAPRGRETVPSHGYTF. J is TRBJ1-2 and V is TRBV24-1; the D is unclear. The CDR3 is 16 residues long. Germline V gives CDR1 KGHDR, CDR2 SFDVKD. V gave up 12 bases and J gave up 6 bases, with 28 bases separating them.

This clonotype has a handful of counts. This chain links TRBV4-3 with TRBJ1-3; D gene unclear. Germline lookup yields CDR1 LGHNA and CDR2 YSLEER. CDR3 size: 15 residues. V was clipped by 4 bases and J by 4 bases, with 14 bases between them. The CDR3 sequence: CASSPFPEGGNTIYF. The CDR3 DNA is TGCGCCAGCAGCCCCTTTCCAGAAGGAGGAAACACCATATATTTT.

This clonotype was recorded a few times. The V gene is TRBV7-9, the J gene TRBJ2-1; tentatively, D is TRBD1 (6 bases). Germline V gives CDR1 SEHNR, CDR2 FQNEAQ (reference sequence). V was clipped by 6 bases and J by 9 bases, with 12 bases between them. CDR3 length equals 12 residues. CDR3 protein: CASSRTGSEQFF. The CDR3 bases are TGTGCCAGCAGTCGAACAGGGAGTGAGCAGTTCTTC.

The table lists this clonotype with many counts. The chain links TRBV7-2 to TRBJ1-1; D ambiguous. This CDR3 spans 13 amino acids. Per the germline V gene, CDR1 is SGHTA and CDR2 is FQGNSA. V dropped 1 base and J dropped 4 bases, with 7 bases sitting between them. The CDR3 DNA reads as TGTGCCAGCAGCTTAGTGGGAGTCACTGAAGCTTTCTTT. It is translated as CASSLVGVTEAFF.

This clonotype has a handful of counts. V usage is TRBV28 and J usage is TRBJ1-3; 7 positions agree with TRBD1. With V trimmed by 2 bases and J by 0 bases, 7 bases remained unmatched. Germline V gives CDR1 MDHEN, CDR2 SYDVKM. The CDR3 totals 17 residues. CDR3 sequence: CASSLTDRASSGNTIYF. As DNA, the CDR3 is TGTGCCAGCAGTTTAACCGACAGGGCTTCCTCTGGAAACACCATATATTTT. The entire variable domain, with the rest obtained from reference TRBV28 and TRBJ1-3, is as follows: DVKVTQSSRYLVKRTGEKVFLECVQDMDHENMFWYRQDPGLGLRLIYFSYDVKMKEKGDIPEGYSVSREKKERFSLILESASTNQTSMYLCASSLTDRASSGNTIYFGEGSWLTVV.

V gene TRBV5-6 combines with J gene TRBJ2-1; a weak D match, TRBD2 (6 bases). Trimming removed 3 bases from V and 0 bases from J, with 19 bases in between. The CDR3 is 18 residues long. The germline gives CDR1 SGHDT, CDR2 YYEEEE. CDR3 amino acids: CASSSDLTTRLSYNEQFF. The CDR3 DNA reads as TGTGCCAGCAGCTCGGACCTTACGACTAGACTCTCCTACAATGAGCAGTTCTTC.

This chain connects TRBV12-3 or TRBV12-4 to TRBJ2-7; a possible D gene is TRBD1 (5 bases). The length of the CDR3 is 13 residues. Trimming removed 5 bases from V and 4 bases from J, with 12 bases in between. The CDR3 loop reads CASSDIKGYEQYF. The CDR3 DNA follows: TGTGCCAGCAGTGACATTAAGGGGTACGAGCAGTACTTC.

V is TRBV24-1 and J is TRBJ2-5; D remains unclear. The CDR3 runs to 11 residues. Germline CDR1 is KGHDR and CDR2 is SFDVKD. The germline V and J ends were trimmed by 9 bases and 3 bases, with 7 bases remaining between them. DNA for the CDR3: TGTGCCACCGCAACAGAAGAGACCCAGTACTTC. Protein: CATATEETQYF.

This clonotype came up many times. V is TRBV6-5 and J is TRBJ1-3; D remains unclear. The CDR3 consists of 13 residues. Between the trimmed V and J ends, which lost 7 bases and 0 bases, there was a span of 7 bases. From germline, CDR1 is MNHEY and CDR2 SVGAGI. The CDR3 protein is CASIQSSGNTIYF. CDR3 coding DNA: TGTGCCAGCATTCAGAGCTCTGGAAACACCATATATTTT.

The chain recombines TRBV9 with TRBJ2-1, with D possibly TRBD2 on 5 matching bases. Germline V gives CDR1 SGDLS, CDR2 YYNGEE. Trimming stripped 0 bases from V and 0 bases from J, with 7 bases between. The CDR3 has 15 amino acids. The CDR3 loop is CASSVGRSSYNEQFF. The DNA for the CDR3 is TGTGCCAGCAGCGTAGGGAGGAGCTCCTACAATGAGCAGTTCTTC.

This clonotype was seen repeatedly, ten times or more. This chain uses TRBV29-1 with TRBJ1-5, with 11 bases lining up with TRBD1. Looked up from germline, CDR1 is SQVTM and CDR2 is ANQGSEA. V was pared by 4 bases and J by 4 bases, with 6 bases of the junction left unmatched. The length of the CDR3 is 15 residues. This CDR3 is CSVVFRDRGNQPQHF. CDR3 DNA: TGCAGCGTTGTGTTTCGGGACAGGGGGAATCAGCCCCAGCATTTT.

This clonotype appeared many times. This chain uses TRBV5-1 with TRBJ2-7; 8 nucleotides agree with TRBD1. The germline V gene has CDR1 SGHRS and CDR2 YFSETQ. V lost 0 bases to trimming and J lost 2 bases; unmatched junction nucleotides: 4. The CDR3 has 15 amino acids. As DNA, the CDR3 is TGCGCCAGCAGCTTGGCCCCGGACAGGGCCTACGAGCAGTACTTC. Amino acids: CASSLAPDRAYEQYF.

This clonotype was counted only a few times. The chain combines TRBV25-1 with TRBJ1-2; a possible D gene is TRBD1 (6 bases). From germline, CDR1 is MGHDK and CDR2 SYGVNS. Trimming shortened V by 4 bases and J by 5 bases, and 14 bases separated the two germline ends. The CDR3 consists of 14 residues. The DNA of the CDR3 is TGTGCCAGCAGTGGTCCGGGACACGCTTATGGCTACACCTTC. Translated: CASSGPGHAYGYTF.

This clonotype appeared many times. V gene TRBV19 combines with J gene TRBJ1-4; D is unclear. Germline assignment: CDR1 LNHDA and CDR2 SQIVND (reference sequence). The length of the CDR3 is 14 residues. Trimming took 4 bases from V and 0 from J, leaving 6 bases between them. The CDR3 DNA reads TGTGCCAGTAGTACCCCTGCAACTAATGAAAAACTGTTTTTT. This sequence encodes CASSTPATNEKLFF.

In this sample, this clonotype turned up a few times. The chain has TRBV3-1 and TRBJ1-1, with TRBD1 matching over 7 bases. The length of the CDR3 is 14 residues. V lost 4 bases and J lost 6; bases outside the gene matches: 8. Germline V gene lookup returns CDR1 LGHDT and CDR2 YNNKEL (reference sequence). The CDR3 here is CASSPQGRKAEAFF. In nucleotides, the CDR3 is TGTGCCAGCAGCCCACAGGGGCGGAAAGCTGAAGCTTTCTTT.